This T cell receptor (beta chain) was documented in a study of T-cell memory formation after mild COVID-19. 5'RACE with constant-segment primers yielded barcoded, UMI-tagged TCR alpha and TCR beta cDNA libraries. One entry per CDR3 protein, called by TCRdb with MiXCR from the 5' RACE reads. The sample has some 300,000 distinct CDR3 sequences, 20% seen once. Looked up from germline, CDR1 is SGHNT and CDR2 is YYREEE (reference sequence). V was clipped by 6 bases and J by 5 bases; unmatched bases: 12. The CDR3 consists of 15 residues. The V call is TRBV5-4, the J call TRBJ2-3, with 7 bases that match TRBD2. The sequence derives from a man aged 18 to 30 who had mild COVID-19 (a few samples of this study predate the infection). Cell type and time point are not known. What was sequenced was PBMCs or a T cell subset sorted from them (not recorded which). For the CDR3, the DNA is TGTGCCAGCATCCCGGGGGGAGTTGAGAGAGATACGCAGTATTTT. It translates to CASIPGGVERDTQYF.